The clone carrying this T cell receptor (beta chain) has a handful of counts. No antigen is known for it. This specimen belongs to a study of T-cell reconstitution after alpha-beta-depleted transplantation in children. Study-level results: Reportedly, alpha-beta T cells present about two months post-transplant originated from several hundred expanded clones of graft origin. The study traced high day-60 TCRbeta diversity in some patients to surviving recipient T cells and thymic progenitors. At the one-year point after transplant, T-cell counts and TCRbeta diversity were found to come mostly from T cells that had been newly produced.

Library preparation (for TCRbeta) was performed with unique molecular identifiers. TCRdb used MiXCR to reprocess the PCR reads, holding one entry per CDR3 protein. The sample records fewer than 700,000 distinct CDR3 sequences, roughly 24% being singletons. CDR3 length: 13 residues. The ends were cut back, 7 bases at V and 5 bases at J, with 11 bases in the middle. The sequencing used PBMCs, mostly from graft donor cells, collected 360 days after TCRalphabeta/CD19-depleted stem cell transplant. This chain uses TRBV12-3 or TRBV12-4 with TRBJ2-2; D possibly corresponds to TRBD1 (5 bases). The TCR comes from a boy in the first two years of life who had a stem cell transplant for acute myeloid leukemia, so the T cells may come from the graft donor. Here the CDR3 DNA reads TGTGCCAGCACCCCAGGGTGGACCGGGGAGCTGTTTTTT. It encodes CASTPGWTGELFF.